The following is a T cell receptor (beta chain) sequence with its context. What antigen it recognizes has not been identified. No per-base quality is available; no much larger clone lies one base away. Inclusive of the bounding cysteine and phenylalanine, the CDR3 is 18 residues long. Only the CDR3 DNA is retained, 54 bases long and in frame from the first base. Taken from the germline V gene, the CDR1 and CDR2 loops are MGHRA and YSYEKL. Cut back by 5 bases and 3 bases, the V and J ends lie 22 bases apart. Donors were approximately 42 systemically healthy Caucasian individuals from Russia aged roughly 6 to 100 years. Approximately 10 milliliters of peripheral blood were collected from each donor into EDTA-treated Vacutainer tubes. PBMCs were isolated by Ficoll-Paque density-gradient centrifugation, with at least 7 million obtained per sample. Trizol reagent was used to extract total RNA from the PBMCs, yielding at least 5.5 micrograms per sample. Naive CD45RAhigh/CD27high T cell percentages were measured by flow cytometry on a PBMC aliquot from every donor.

The sample comes from a study of blood T cells in healthy people across ages (dated by TCRdb to the mid-2010s). About the investigation overall: In model experiments, template switching captured about one uniquely barcoded TCR beta cDNA molecule for every two T cells. To avoid experimental bias, donors of different ages were spread randomly across the sequencing lanes. Age-related changes in TCR beta repertoire diversity were measured in the study by deep sequencing normalized with unique cDNA molecular identifiers. For two donors (one aged 18 to 30 and one aged 80 or older), the study analyzed two additional independent replicas of 1 million unique cDNA reads from the same blood draw. The donors were split into four age groups: young (average about 15 years), middle-aged (nearly 40), aged (62) and long-lived (roughly 88).

What the study reported, not specific to this receptor: Because profiling used bulk unsorted PBMCs, naive and antigen-experienced compartments could not be compared conclusively. Donor CMV infection status was unknown, potentially confounding age-related changes in expanded clonotypes. Total diversity estimates from one million sequenced T cells were considered lower bounds and underestimates. Observed TCR beta diversity correlated strongly with the percentage of naive T cells measured by flow cytometry. Compared with the aged group, the long-lived group had more naive CD4+ T cells, fewer expanded clones and increased TCR diversity, a pattern suggesting age selection. As age increased, observed TCR beta diversity per million T cells dropped in a roughly linear way, and a significant reduction was already evident by age approximately 40.

Library preparation was by 5' RACE. For sequencing, an Illumina HiSeq 2500 was employed. A second PCR of roughly 7 to 12 cycles was run with a J-beta primer mix and a sample-barcoded 5' primer. A unique molecular identifier was introduced onto each TCR beta cDNA molecule by a template-switch 5' adaptor carrying 12 random nucleotides. Each sample yielded at least 3 million CDR3-containing paired-end reads. First-strand cDNA synthesis was performed from all RNA using the Mint cDNA synthesis kit, with priming by a TRBC-specific oligonucleotide. Following uracil-DNA glycosylase treatment, all cDNA underwent a first 18-cycle PCR with the universal primers M1SS and BC2_uni_R. Under the source paper's analysis protocol: For normalization, 1 million high-quality reads were randomly selected from each sample, with every read carrying a distinct molecular identifier. Reads sharing molecular identifiers were discarded rather than binned into consensus sequences. MiTCR, set to a Q25 quality threshold and the strictest error-elimination algorithm, was used for CDR3 identification, clonotype clustering and error correction. Lower-bound total TCR beta diversity was estimated with a nonparametric unseen species model using Euler transformation. In-frame beta chains were kept once TCRdb had trimmed the public reads at Q25 with fastp and called clones with MiXCR. Identical CDR3 proteins give one entry, which carries the most common genes and DNA. It is TCRdb's table, rather than the study itself, that gives the V and J calls and clone size. Within this sample are about 1.4 million distinct CDR3 sequences, with 59% of them counted one time only. The top ten clones comprise 6.7% of the sample.

Sample: blood. The chain joins TRBV4-1 to TRBJ2-2; D gene: possibly TRBD2, on 5 matching bases. The TCR comes from a man between 18 and 29 years old in good health. The CDR3 here reads CASSTRTEERTYTGELFF. The sequenced DNA: TGCGCCAGCAGCACGCGCACGGAGGAGCGGACCTACACCGGGGAGCTGTTTTTT.